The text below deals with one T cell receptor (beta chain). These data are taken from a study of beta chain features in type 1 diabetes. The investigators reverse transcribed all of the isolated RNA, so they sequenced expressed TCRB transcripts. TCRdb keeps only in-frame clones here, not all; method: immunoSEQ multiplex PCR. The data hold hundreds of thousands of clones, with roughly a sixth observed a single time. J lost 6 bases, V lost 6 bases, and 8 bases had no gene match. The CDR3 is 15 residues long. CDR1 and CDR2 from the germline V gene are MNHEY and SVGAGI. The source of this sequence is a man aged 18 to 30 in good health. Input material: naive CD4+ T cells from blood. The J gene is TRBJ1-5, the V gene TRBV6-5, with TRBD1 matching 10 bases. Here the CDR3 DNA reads TGTGCCAGCAGCTGGGACAGGGGTAAAGGTCAGCCCCAGCATTTT. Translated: CASSWDRGKGQPQHF.